The next 9 T cell receptor beta chains were all read from a single sample in a study of cytomegalovirus exposure and HLA in healthy donors. 60 Vbeta and 13 Jbeta primers were used in PCR. Clones were sequenced by immunoSEQ multiplex PCR, and TCRdb holds only the in-frame ones, with some missing. Of some 110,000 clones in the sample, about a tenth were seen once. The sequencing input was PBMCs. The receptors derive from a man aged 40-49 years in good health and CMV-seropositive.

This clone was observed a handful of times. The rearrangement uses TRBV11-2 and TRBJ2-5, with 13 bases matching TRBD2. V gave up 5 bases and J gave up 5 bases; unmatched junction bases: 5. This CDR3 has 15 residues. Germline V CDR1 and CDR2: SGHAT, FQNNGV. CDR3 sequence reads: CASSPGLAGPETQYF. CDR3 nucleotide sequence: TGTGCCAGCAGCCCGGGACTAGCGGGACCGGAGACCCAGTACTTC.

The rearrangement joins TRBV2 to TRBJ2-5, with 10 nucleotides matching TRBD1. The V gene end was trimmed by 4 bases and the J gene end by 6 bases; junction bases not matched to a gene: 8. Germline CDR1 reads SNHLY; CDR2 reads FYNNEI. The CDR3 is 15 residues long. The CDR3 loop is CASSGPGQGSKTQYF. The CDR3 DNA reads TGTGCCAGCAGTGGACCGGGACAGGGGTCAAAGACCCAGTACTTC.

The V gene is TRBV29-1, the J gene TRBJ2-5, with 9 bases fitting TRBD1. This CDR3 has 15 residues. Germline CDR1 and CDR2: SQVTM and ANQGSEA. V shed 7 bases, J shed 4 bases, and the junction held 13 bases outside the gene matches. The CDR3 sequence: CSAPGQGSFRETQYF. The CDR3 DNA is TGCAGCGCTCCGGGACAGGGTTCTTTTAGAGAGACCCAGTACTTC.

V usage is TRBV6-5 and J usage is TRBJ2-7; TRBD2 aligns across 11 bases. V gave up 4 bases and J gave up 3 bases; unmatched junction bases: 2. CDR1 MNHEY and CDR2 SVGAGI come from the germline V gene. This CDR3 has 14 residues. This CDR3 reads CASSSTSGNYEQYF. CDR3 bases: TGTGCCAGCAGTTCGACTAGCGGGAACTACGAGCAGTACTTC.

This clone was counted only a few times. This chain connects TRBV5-1 to TRBJ2-7; TRBD1 matches 12 bases. V trimming: 4 bases; J trimming: 6 bases; junction bases outside the gene matches: 14. The CDR3 runs 17 residues. Per the germline V gene, CDR1 is SGHRS and CDR2 is YFSETQ. The CDR3 region has the DNA TGCGCCAGCAGCACCGGGACAGGGGGCCTGAGAGCTTCCGAGCAGTACTTC. This gives the protein CASSTGTGGLRASEQYF.

This clone was found a few times. The chain has TRBV7-6 and TRBJ2-7; D is possibly TRBD2 (5 bases). The CDR3 is 13 amino acids. CDR1 SGHVS and CDR2 FNYEAQ come from the germline V gene. The germline V and J ends were trimmed by 1 base and 6 bases, with 10 bases remaining between them. The CDR3 DNA reads TGTGCCAGCAGCTTAGAGGTCGGGATCGAGCAGTACTTC. Residues: CASSLEVGIEQYF.

The chain carries TRBV5-6 and TRBJ2-2; the match to TRBD2 covers 8 bases. J lost 3 bases, V lost 4 bases, and 5 bases had no gene match. Germline V gene data show CDR1 as SGHDT and CDR2 as YYEEEE. The length of the CDR3 is 15 residues. The CDR3 spells CASSILAEYTGELFF. In nucleotides, the CDR3 is TGTGCCAGCAGCATACTAGCGGAGTACACCGGGGAGCTGTTTTTT. The whole variable domain, filled in from reference TRBV5-6 and TRBJ2-2, reads DAGVTQSPTHLIKTRGQQVTLRCSPKSGHDTVSWYQQALGQGPQFIFQYYEEEERQRGNFPDRFSGHQFPNYSSELNVNALLLGDSALYLCASSILAEYTGELFFGEGSRLTVL.

This clone was counted a few times. CDR3 in amino acids: CASSLPKGQRPNTGELFF. In nucleotides, the CDR3 is TGTGCCAGCAGCTTACCGAAAGGACAGAGACCGAACACCGGGGAGCTGTTTTTT. V gene TRBV7-9 combines with J gene TRBJ2-2; TRBD1 is a possible D gene (6 bases). The CDR3 loop spans 18 amino acids. Germline V gene data show CDR1 as SEHNR and CDR2 as FQNEAQ (reference sequence). The V gene lost 2 bases and the J gene lost 0 bases, with 16 bases spanning the gap.

The table lists this clone with a few counts. The CDR3 reads CAWTPGTSATEAFF. The CDR3 DNA reads as TGTGCCTGGACTCCCGGGACATCGGCCACTGAAGCTTTCTTT. V gene TRBV30 combines with J gene TRBJ1-1, with TRBD1 as a possible D gene (6 bases). CDR1 is GTSNPN and CDR2 is SVGIG in the germline V gene (reference sequence). Between the trimmed V and J ends, which lost 4 bases and 4 bases, there was a span of 16 bases. CDR3 length: 14 amino acids.